The 3 T cell receptor beta chains in this list originate from one sample, sequenced in a study of Ad26.COV2.S vaccination and SARS-CoV-2 variants. Data came from immunoSEQ multiplex PCR; TCRdb stores just in-frame clones and leaves some out. The repertoire holds some 320,000 clones, with around 84% as singletons. Treatment specified: roughly 18 received Ad26.COV2.S at low or high dose, single or two shots; about 5 received placebo; per-sample allocation not given. Repertoires come from day 63 after the first vaccine or placebo injection. This specimen was peripheral blood, taken in a trial of Ad26.COV2.S vaccine versus placebo. The source is a person between 18 and 59 years old who received the Ad26.COV2.S COVID-19 vaccine or a placebo.

This chain uses TRBV18 with TRBJ1-5, with TRBD1 identical over 7 bases. V lost 2 bases and J lost 6; bases outside the gene matches: 7. Germline V gene lookup returns CDR1 KGHSH and CDR2 LQKENI. The CDR3 sequence is 15 residues long. In DNA, the CDR3 is TGTGCCAGCTCACCAGGACGACAGGGTAGTCAGCCCCAGCATTTT. This sequence encodes CASSPGRQGSQPQHF.

In its sample, this clone was seen once. Additional DNA sequences in this sample encode the identical CDR3. This chain connects TRBV4-2 to TRBJ2-1; 14 bases align to TRBD2. The germline gives CDR1 LGHNA, CDR2 YNFKEQ. The CDR3 extends over 16 amino acids. Losses at the gene ends were 4 bases for V and 2 bases for J; bases not matched to a gene: 1. CDR3 amino acids: CASSRTSGGPYNEQFF. Here the CDR3 DNA reads TGTGCCAGCAGCCGGACTAGCGGGGGGCCCTACAATGAGCAGTTCTTC.

The chain combines TRBV3-1 (or the pseudogene TRBV3-2) with TRBJ1-6, with D hard to call. The CDR3 loop spans 15 amino acids. Germline CDR1 and CDR2: LGHDT and YNNKEL (reference sequence). V was trimmed by 4 bases and J by 7 bases, leaving 14 bases between them. The CDR3 DNA reads TGTGCCAGCAGCCTCGAAGGGCCTAGCAATTCACCCCTCCACTTT. Its protein is CASSLEGPSNSPLHF.